This TCR beta chain was captured by sequencing in a study of T-cell reconstitution after alpha-beta-depleted transplantation in children. Researchers prepared the TCRbeta library using unique molecular identifiers, the study reports. Using its own MiXCR run on the PCR reads, TCRdb lists one record per CDR3 protein. The sample consists of fewer than 95,000 distinct CDR3 sequences, approximately 12% of them appearing once. This clonotype has a count of ten or more. Germline values: CDR1 LNHDA, CDR2 SQIVND (reference sequence). After removal of 4 bases from V and 1 base from J, the junction contained 3 bases not matched to a gene. The CDR3 spans 15 residues.

Sequenced material: PBMCs from the stem cell graft donor, taken from the stem cell graft. The sequence was obtained from a human donor who donated a stem cell graft to a child with inherited bone marrow failure. J is TRBJ2-2 and V is TRBV19, with TRBD1 matching over 7 bases. For the CDR3, the DNA is TGTGCCAGTAGTAAGGACAGGTTGAACACCGGGGAGCTGTTTTTT. This encodes CASSKDRLNTGELFF. The full variable domain, in which reference TRBV19 and TRBJ2-2 provide the parts outside the CDR3, is DGGITQSPKYLFRKEGQNVTLSCEQNLNHDAMYWYRQDPGQGLRLIYYSQIVNDFQKGDIAEGYSVSREKKESFPLTVTSAQKNPTAFYLCASSKDRLNTGELFFGEGSRLTVL.